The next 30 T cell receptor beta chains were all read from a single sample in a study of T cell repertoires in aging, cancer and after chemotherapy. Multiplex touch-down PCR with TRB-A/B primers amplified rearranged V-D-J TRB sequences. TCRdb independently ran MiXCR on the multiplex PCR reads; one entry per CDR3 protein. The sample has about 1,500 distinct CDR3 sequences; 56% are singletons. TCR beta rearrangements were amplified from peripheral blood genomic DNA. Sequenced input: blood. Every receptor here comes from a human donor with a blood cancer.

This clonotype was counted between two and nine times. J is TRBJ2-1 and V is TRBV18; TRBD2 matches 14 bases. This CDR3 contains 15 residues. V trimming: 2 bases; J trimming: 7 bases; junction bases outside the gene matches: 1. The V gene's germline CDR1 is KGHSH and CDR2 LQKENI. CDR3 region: CASSPGTSGSNEQFF. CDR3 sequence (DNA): TGTGCCAGCTCACCAGGGACTAGCGGGAGTAATGAGCAGTTCTTC.

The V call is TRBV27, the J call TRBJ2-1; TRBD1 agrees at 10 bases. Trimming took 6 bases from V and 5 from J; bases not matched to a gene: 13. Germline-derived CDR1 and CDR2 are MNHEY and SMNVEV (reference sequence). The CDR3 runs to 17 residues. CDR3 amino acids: CASRPSPGTGDNNEQFF. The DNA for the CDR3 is TGTGCCAGCAGGCCTTCCCCCGGGACAGGGGACAACAATGAGCAGTTCTTC.

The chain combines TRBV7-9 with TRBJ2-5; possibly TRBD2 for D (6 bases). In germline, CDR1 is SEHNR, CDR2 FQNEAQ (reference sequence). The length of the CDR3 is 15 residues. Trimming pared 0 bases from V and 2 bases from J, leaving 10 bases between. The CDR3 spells CASSLAGTLQETQYF. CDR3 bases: TGTGCCAGCAGCTTAGCGGGGACTTTGCAAGAGACCCAGTACTTC.

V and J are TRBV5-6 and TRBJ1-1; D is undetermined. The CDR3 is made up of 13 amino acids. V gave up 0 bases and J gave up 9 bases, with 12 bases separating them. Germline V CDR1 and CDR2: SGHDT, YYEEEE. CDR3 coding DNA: TGTGCCAGCAGCTTGGGTGGAGGGCGGCAAGCTTTCTTT. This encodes CASSLGGGRQAFF.

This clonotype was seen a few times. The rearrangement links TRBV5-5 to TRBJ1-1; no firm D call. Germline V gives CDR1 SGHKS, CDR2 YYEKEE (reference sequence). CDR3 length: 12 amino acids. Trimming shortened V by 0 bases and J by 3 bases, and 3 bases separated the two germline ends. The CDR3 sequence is CASSLGDTEAFF. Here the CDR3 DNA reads TGTGCCAGCAGCTTGGGTGACACTGAAGCTTTCTTT.

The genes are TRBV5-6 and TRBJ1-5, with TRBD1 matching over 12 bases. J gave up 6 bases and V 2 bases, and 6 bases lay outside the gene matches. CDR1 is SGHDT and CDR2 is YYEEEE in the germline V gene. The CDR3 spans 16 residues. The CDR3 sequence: CASSFAGTGGGQPQHF. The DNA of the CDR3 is TGTGCCAGCAGCTTCGCCGGGACAGGGGGCGGTCAGCCCCAGCATTTT.

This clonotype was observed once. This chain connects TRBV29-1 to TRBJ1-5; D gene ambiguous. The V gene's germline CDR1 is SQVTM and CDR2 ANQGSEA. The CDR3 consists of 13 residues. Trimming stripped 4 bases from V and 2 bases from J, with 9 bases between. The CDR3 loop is CSVGGPGNQPQHF. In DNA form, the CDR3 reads TGCAGCGTTGGAGGGCCTGGCAATCAGCCCCAGCATTTT.

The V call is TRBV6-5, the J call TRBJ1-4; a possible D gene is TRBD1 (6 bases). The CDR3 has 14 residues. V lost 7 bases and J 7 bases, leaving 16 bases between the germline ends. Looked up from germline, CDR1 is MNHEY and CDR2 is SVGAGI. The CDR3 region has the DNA TGTGCCAGCACTTTTAATGGGGGCGGTGAAAAACTGTTTTTT. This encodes CASTFNGGGEKLFF.

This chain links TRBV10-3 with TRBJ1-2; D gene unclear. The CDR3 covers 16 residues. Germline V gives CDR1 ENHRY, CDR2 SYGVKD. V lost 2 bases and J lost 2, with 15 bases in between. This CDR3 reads CAISEDVWSSNYGYTF. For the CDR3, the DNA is TGTGCCATCAGTGAGGACGTGTGGAGTTCCAACTATGGCTACACCTTC.

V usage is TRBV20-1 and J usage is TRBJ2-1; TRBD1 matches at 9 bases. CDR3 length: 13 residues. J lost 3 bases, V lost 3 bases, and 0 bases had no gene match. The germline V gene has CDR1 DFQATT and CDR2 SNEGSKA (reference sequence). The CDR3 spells CSARDRGYNEQFF. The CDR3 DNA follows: TGCAGTGCTAGGGACAGGGGCTACAATGAGCAGTTCTTC.

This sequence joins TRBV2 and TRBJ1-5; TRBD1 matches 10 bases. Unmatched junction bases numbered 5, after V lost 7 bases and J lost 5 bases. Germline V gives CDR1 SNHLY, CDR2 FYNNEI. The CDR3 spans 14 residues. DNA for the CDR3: TGTGCCAGCAACCGGGACAGGGGATATCAGCCCCAGCATTTT. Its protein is CASNRDRGYQPQHF.

The CDR3 protein is CASSIRGNNEQFF. CDR3 DNA: TGTGCCAGTAGTATTCGAGGTAACAATGAGCAGTTCTTC. The chain recombines TRBV19 with TRBJ2-1; no clear D. This CDR3 is built from 13 residues. CDR1 and CDR2 (germline): LNHDA, SQIVND (reference sequence). The V and J ends lost 3 bases and 5 bases respectively, with 8 bases between them.

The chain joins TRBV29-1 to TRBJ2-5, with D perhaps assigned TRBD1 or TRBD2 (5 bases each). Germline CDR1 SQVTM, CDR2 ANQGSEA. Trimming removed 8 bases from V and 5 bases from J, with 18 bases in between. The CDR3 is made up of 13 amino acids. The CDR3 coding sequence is TGCAGCATTATGTTGAGGGGCCGGGAGACCCAGTACTTC. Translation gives CSIMLRGRETQYF.

CDR3 nucleotide sequence: TGTGCCAGCAGCTTAGCGGTAGCGGCCCCGGGGTATGGCTACACCTTC. Translation: CASSLAVAAPGYGYTF. This chain joins TRBV7-9 and TRBJ1-2; D uncertain. The CDR3 loop spans 16 amino acids. The V gene's germline CDR1 is SEHNR and CDR2 FQNEAQ (reference sequence). The ends were cut back, 0 bases at V and 5 bases at J, with 16 bases in the middle.

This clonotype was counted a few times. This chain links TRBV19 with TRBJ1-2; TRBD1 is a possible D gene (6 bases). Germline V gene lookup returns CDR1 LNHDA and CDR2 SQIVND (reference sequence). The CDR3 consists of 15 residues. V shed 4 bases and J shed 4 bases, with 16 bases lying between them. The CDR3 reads CASSTYPETGYGYTF. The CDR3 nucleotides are TGTGCCAGTAGTACCTATCCGGAGACAGGCTATGGCTACACCTTC.

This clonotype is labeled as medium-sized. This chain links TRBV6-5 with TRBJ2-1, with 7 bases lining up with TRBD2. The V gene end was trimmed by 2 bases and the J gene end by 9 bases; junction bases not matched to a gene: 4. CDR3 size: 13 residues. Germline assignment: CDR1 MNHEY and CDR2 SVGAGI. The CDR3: CASSYPGGSEQFF. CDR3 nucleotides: TGTGCCAGCAGTTACCCGGGGGGAAGTGAGCAGTTCTTC.

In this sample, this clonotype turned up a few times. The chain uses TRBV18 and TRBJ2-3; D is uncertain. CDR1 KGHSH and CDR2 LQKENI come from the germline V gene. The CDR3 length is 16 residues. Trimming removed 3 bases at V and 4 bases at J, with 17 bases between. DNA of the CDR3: TGTGCCAGCTCACCCCTTAACGAGCCTGGCGCAGATACGCAGTATTTT. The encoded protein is CASSPLNEPGADTQYF.

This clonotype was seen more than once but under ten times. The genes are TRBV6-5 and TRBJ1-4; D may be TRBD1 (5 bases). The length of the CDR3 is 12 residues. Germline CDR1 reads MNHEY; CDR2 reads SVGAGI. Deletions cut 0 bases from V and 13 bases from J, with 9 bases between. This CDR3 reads CASSYSEGRLFF. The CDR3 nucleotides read TGTGCCAGCAGTTACTCGGAGGGGAGACTGTTTTTT.

The CDR3 DNA reads TGTGCCAGCAGCTGGCGGGAGGGCTCTAACTATGGCTACACCTTC. As protein: CASSWREGSNYGYTF. V usage is TRBV5-5 and J usage is TRBJ1-2, with D unresolved. With 3 bases removed from V and 0 bases from J, the gap between germline ends came to 12 bases. The CDR3 contains 15 residues. Looked up from germline, CDR1 is SGHKS and CDR2 is YYEKEE (reference sequence).

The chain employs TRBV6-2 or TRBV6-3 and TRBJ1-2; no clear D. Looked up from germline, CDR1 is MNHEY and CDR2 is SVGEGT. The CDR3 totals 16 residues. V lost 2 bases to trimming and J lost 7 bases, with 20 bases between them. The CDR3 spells CASSYAGEVVRFGYTF. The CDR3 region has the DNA TGTGCCAGCAGTTACGCCGGGGAGGTTGTCAGGTTTGGCTACACCTTC.

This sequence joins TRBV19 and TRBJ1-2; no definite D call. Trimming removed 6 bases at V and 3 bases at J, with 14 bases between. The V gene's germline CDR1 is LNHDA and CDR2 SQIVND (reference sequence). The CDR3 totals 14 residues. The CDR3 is CASRQIAGDYGYTF. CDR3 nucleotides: TGTGCCAGTAGACAAATCGCCGGGGACTATGGCTACACCTTC. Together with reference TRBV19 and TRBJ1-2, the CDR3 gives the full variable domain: DGGITQSPKYLFRKEGQNVTLSCEQNLNHDAMYWYRQDPGQGLRLIYYSQIVNDFQKGDIAEGYSVSREKKESFPLTVTSAQKNPTAFYLCASRQIAGDYGYTFGSGTRLTVV.

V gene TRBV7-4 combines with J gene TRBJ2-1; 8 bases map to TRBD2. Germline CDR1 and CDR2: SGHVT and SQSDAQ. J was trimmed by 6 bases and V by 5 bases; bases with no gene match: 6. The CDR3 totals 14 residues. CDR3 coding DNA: TGTGCCAGCAGCCCCGGGGGGGGTCGCAATGAGCAGTTCTTC. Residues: CASSPGGGRNEQFF.

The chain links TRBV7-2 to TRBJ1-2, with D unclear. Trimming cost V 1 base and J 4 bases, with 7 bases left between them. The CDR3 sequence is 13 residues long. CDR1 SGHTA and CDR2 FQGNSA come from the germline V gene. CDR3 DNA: TGTGCCAGCAGCTTAGGGGAGCTCTATGGCTACACCTTC. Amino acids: CASSLGELYGYTF.

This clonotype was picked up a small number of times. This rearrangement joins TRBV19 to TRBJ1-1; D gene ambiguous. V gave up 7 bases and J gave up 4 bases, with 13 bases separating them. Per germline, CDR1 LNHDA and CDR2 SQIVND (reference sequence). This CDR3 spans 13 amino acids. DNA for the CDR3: TGTGCCAGTACGAGGGCGCTGCGCACTGAAGCTTTCTTT. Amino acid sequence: CASTRALRTEAFF.

The CDR3 loop is CASTAGWGQVTEAFF. The CDR3 region has the DNA TGTGCCAGTACCGCGGGGTGGGGGCAGGTGACTGAAGCTTTCTTT. The chain combines TRBV19 with TRBJ1-1; D might be TRBD1 (6 bases). The CDR3 runs 15 residues. Germline V gene sequence: CDR1 LNHDA, CDR2 SQIVND (reference sequence). Trimming removed 7 bases at V and 5 bases at J, with 20 bases between.

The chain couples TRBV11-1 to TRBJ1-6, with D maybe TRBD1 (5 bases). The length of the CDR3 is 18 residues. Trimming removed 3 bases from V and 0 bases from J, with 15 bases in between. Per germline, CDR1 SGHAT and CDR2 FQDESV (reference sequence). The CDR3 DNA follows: TGTGCCAGCAGCTTGGAGGCCTGGGGGGACTCCTATAATTCACCCCTCCACTTT. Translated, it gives CASSLEAWGDSYNSPLHF.

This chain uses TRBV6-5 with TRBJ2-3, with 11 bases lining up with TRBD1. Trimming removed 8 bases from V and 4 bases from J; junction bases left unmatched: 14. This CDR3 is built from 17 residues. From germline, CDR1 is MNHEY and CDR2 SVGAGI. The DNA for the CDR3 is TGTGCCAGCGGCCCCCTCAGGACAGGGGGCTCCGCAGATACGCAGTATTTT. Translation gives CASGPLRTGGSADTQYF.

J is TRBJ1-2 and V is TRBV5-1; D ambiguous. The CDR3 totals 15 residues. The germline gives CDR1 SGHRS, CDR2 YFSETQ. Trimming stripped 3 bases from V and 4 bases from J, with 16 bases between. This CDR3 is CASSSPSLGSYGYTF. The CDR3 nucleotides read TGCGCCAGCAGCTCCCCCTCGTTGGGGAGCTATGGCTACACCTTC.

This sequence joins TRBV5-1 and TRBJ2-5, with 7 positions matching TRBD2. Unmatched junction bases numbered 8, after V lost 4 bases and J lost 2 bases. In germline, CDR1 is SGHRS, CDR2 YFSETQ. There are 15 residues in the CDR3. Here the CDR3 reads CASSMGGGGQETQYF. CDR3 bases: TGCGCCAGCAGCATGGGGGGGGGGGGTCAAGAGACCCAGTACTTC.

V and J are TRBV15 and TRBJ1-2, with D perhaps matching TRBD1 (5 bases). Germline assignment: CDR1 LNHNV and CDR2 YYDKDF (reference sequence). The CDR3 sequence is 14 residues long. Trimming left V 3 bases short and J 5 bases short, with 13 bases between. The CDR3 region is CATSSAGEGYGYTF. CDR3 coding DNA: TGTGCCACCAGCAGTGCCGGGGAGGGGTATGGCTACACCTTC.